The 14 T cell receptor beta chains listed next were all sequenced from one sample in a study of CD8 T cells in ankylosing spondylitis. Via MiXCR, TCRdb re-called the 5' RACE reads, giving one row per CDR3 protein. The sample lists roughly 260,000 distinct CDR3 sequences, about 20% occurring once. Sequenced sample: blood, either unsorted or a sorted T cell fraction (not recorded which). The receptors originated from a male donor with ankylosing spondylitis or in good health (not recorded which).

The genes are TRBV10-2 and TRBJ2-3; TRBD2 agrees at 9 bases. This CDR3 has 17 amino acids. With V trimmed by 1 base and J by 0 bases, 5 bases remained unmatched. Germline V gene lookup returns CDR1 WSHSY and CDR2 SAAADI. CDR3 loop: CASSEWRAGGSTDTQYF. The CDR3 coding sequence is TGCGCCAGCAGTGAGTGGAGGGCGGGGGGGAGCACAGATACGCAGTATTTT.

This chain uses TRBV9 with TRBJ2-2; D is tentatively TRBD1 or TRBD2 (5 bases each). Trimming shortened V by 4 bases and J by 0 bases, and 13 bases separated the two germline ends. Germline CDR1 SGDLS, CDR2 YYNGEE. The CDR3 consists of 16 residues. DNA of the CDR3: TGTGCCAGCAGCCTAAGGGACGTCGCGAACACCGGGGAGCTGTTTTTT. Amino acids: CASSLRDVANTGELFF.

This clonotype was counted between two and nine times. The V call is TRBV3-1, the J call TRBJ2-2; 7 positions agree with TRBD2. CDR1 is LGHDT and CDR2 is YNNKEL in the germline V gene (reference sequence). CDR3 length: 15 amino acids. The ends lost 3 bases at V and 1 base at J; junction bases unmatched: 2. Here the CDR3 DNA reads TGTGCCAGCAGCCATATAGCGGGGAACACCGGGGAGCTGTTTTTT. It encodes CASSHIAGNTGELFF.

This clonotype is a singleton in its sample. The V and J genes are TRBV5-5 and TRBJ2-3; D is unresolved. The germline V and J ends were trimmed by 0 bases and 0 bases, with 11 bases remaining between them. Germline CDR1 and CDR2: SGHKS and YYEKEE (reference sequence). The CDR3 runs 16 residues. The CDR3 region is CASSLEGITSTDTQYF. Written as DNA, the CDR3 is TGTGCCAGCAGCTTGGAAGGGATTACCAGCACAGATACGCAGTATTTT.

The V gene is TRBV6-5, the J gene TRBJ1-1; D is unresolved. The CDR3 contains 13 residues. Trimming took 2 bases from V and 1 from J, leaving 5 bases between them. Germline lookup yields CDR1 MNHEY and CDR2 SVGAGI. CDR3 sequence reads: CASSYAGNTEAFF. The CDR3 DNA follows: TGTGCCAGCAGTTACGCCGGGAACACTGAAGCTTTCTTT.

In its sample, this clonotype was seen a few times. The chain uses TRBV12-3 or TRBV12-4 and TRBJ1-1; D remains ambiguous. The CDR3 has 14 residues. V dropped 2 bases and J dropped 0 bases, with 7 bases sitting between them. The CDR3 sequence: CASSLRGLNTEAFF. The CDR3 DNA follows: TGTGCCAGCAGTTTACGAGGGCTGAACACTGAAGCTTTCTTT.

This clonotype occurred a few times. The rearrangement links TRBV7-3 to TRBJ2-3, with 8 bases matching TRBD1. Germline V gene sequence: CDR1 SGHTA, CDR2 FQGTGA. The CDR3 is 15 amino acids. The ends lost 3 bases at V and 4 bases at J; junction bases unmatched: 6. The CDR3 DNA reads TGTGCCAGCAGCTTTTTCGGACAGGGAGCAGATACGCAGTATTTT. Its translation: CASSFFGQGADTQYF.

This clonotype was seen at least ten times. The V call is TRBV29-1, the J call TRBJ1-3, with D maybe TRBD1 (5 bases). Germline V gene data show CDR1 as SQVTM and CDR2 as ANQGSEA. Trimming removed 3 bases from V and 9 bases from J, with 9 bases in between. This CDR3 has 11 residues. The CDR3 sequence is CSVDSGTTIYF. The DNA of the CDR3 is TGCAGCGTTGATTCGGGGACCACCATATATTTT.

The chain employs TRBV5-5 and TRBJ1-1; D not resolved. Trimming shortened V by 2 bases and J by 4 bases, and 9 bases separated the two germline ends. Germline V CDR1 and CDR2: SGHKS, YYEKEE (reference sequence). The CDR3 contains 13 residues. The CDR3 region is CASSFVSGTEAFF. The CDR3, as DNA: TGTGCCAGCAGCTTCGTTTCAGGCACTGAAGCTTTCTTT.

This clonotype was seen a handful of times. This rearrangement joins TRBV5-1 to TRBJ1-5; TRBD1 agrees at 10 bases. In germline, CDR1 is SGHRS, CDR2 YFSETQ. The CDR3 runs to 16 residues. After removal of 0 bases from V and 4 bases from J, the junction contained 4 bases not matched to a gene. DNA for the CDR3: TGCGCCAGCAGCTTGGGCGGGGACAGGGGTAATCAGCCCCAGCATTTT. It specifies CASSLGGDRGNQPQHF.

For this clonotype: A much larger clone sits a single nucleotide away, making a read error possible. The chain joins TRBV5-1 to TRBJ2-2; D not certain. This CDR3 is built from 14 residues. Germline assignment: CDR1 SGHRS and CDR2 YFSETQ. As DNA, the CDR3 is TGCGTCAGCAGCTCGCAGGAGTACACCGGGGAGCTGTTTTTT. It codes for CVSSSQEYTGELFF.

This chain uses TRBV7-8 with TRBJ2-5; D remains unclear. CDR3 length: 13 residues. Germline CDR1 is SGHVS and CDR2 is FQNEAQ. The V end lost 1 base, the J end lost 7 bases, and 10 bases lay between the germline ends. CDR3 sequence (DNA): TGTGCCAGCAGCTTAGGGACCGAAGGGACCCAGTACTTC. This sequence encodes CASSLGTEGTQYF.

This CDR3 reads CAITGETQYF. Written as DNA, the CDR3 is TGTGCCATCACGGGGGAGACCCAGTACTTC. This rearrangement joins TRBV10-3 to TRBJ2-5, with D possibly being TRBD2 (5 bases). The CDR3 totals 10 residues. The germline V gene encodes CDR1 ENHRY and CDR2 SYGVKD. The ends were cut back, 7 bases at V and 5 bases at J, with 5 bases in the middle.

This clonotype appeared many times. CDR3: CASSLDSKNTEAFF. CDR3 in DNA: TGTGCCAGCAGCCTAGACAGCAAGAACACTGAAGCTTTCTTT. The genes are TRBV4-2 and TRBJ1-1; tentative D call: TRBD1 (5 bases). The CDR3 consists of 14 residues. Between the trimmed V and J ends, which lost 4 bases and 1 base, there was a span of 10 bases. Germline assignment: CDR1 LGHNA and CDR2 YNFKEQ.